The 29 T cell receptor beta chains listed next were all sequenced from one sample in a study of cytomegalovirus exposure and HLA in healthy donors (dated by TCRdb to between 2016 and 2019). To prepare the library, the immunoSEQ multiplex PCR assay was applied. The clones in this table, taken by TCRdb from immuneACCESS, are in-frame only. Not every clone is retained; where verified, under half of the shortfall comes from an unresolved V gene, and the cause of the rest is unknown. Present in this sample are some 220,000 clones, approximately 90% of which were seen just once. The ten top clones hold 1.1% of the sample. Sequenced input: PBMCs. The receptor set was obtained from a woman aged 18-29 years in good health and CMV-seronegative.

The chain combines TRBV27 with TRBJ2-7; 9 bases map to TRBD1. This CDR3 comprises 15 residues. Germline V gene lookup returns CDR1 MNHEY and CDR2 SMNVEV (reference sequence). Losses at the gene ends were 6 bases for V and 6 bases for J; bases not matched to a gene: 12. CDR3 coding DNA: TGTGCCAGCAGGATGGGGGGGACAGGGTTAGGCGAGCAGTACTTC. It translates to CASRMGGTGLGEQYF.

The chain is built from TRBV9 and TRBJ2-1; D is possibly TRBD1 (5 bases). CDR1 is SGDLS and CDR2 is YYNGEE in the germline V gene. V dropped 1 base and J dropped 7 bases, with 12 bases sitting between them. CDR3 size: 14 residues. CDR3 sequence reads: CASSVTWSGNEQFF. CDR3 coding DNA: TGTGCCAGCAGCGTAACATGGTCAGGGAATGAGCAGTTCTTC.

In DNA form, the CDR3 reads TGTGCCATCACCGGGGGACAGGACCCTGGAGGCTACACCTTC. Amino acids: CAITGGQDPGGYTF. The genes are TRBV10-3 and TRBJ1-2, with TRBD1 matching 8 bases. The CDR3 spans 14 residues. The junction had 12 bases not matched to a gene; V was cut back by 7 bases and J by 8 bases. Germline V gives CDR1 ENHRY, CDR2 SYGVKD.

The CDR3 bases are TGTGCCAGCAGCCCGGACAGGGGGCGAGAGACCCAGTACTTC. Translated: CASSPDRGRETQYF. The chain uses TRBV7-2 and TRBJ2-5, with 11 bases that match TRBD1. V lost 5 bases and J lost 4; bases outside the gene matches: 3. The CDR3 is 14 amino acids. Germline V gene lookup returns CDR1 SGHTA and CDR2 FQGNSA.

The chain uses TRBV2 and TRBJ2-1, with a tentative D call TRBD2 (5 bases). The CDR3 length is 15 residues. V lost 0 bases to trimming and J lost 9 bases, with 15 bases between them. CDR1 is SNHLY and CDR2 is FYNNEI in the germline V gene. CDR3 residues: CASSEAGAFSLEQFF. CDR3 DNA: TGTGCCAGCAGTGAAGCGGGAGCTTTTTCCCTTGAGCAGTTCTTC.

The chain links TRBV28 to TRBJ2-1, with 8 bases aligning to TRBD1. With 5 bases clipped from V and 6 bases from J, the junction kept 6 bases outside the gene matches. The germline gives CDR1 MDHEN, CDR2 SYDVKM. This CDR3 comprises 14 residues. CDR3 amino acids: CASSPTGAGNEQFF. The CDR3 DNA reads as TGTGCCAGCAGTCCGACAGGGGCTGGCAATGAGCAGTTCTTC. Looking up the rest from reference TRBV28 and TRBJ2-1 gives the full variable domain: DVKVTQSSRYLVKRTGEKVFLECVQDMDHENMFWYRQDPGLGLRLIYFSYDVKMKEKGDIPEGYSVSREKKERFSLILESASTNQTSMYLCASSPTGAGNEQFFGPGTRLTVL.

The chain employs TRBV5-1 and TRBJ1-1, with TRBD1 matching 8 bases. CDR1 is SGHRS and CDR2 is YFSETQ in the germline V gene. The ends lost 4 bases at V and 5 bases at J; junction bases unmatched: 10. This CDR3 region has 15 residues. The CDR3 DNA is TGCGCCAGCAGCCCCGTGGGGGGACAGGAGACTGAAGCTTTCTTT. Translated, it gives CASSPVGGQETEAFF.

This clone was seen just once. The chain couples TRBV7-2 to TRBJ1-2; 10 positions match TRBD1. CDR1 and CDR2 from the germline V gene are SGHTA and FQGNSA. The CDR3 is 15 amino acids. Losses at the gene ends were 5 bases for V and 5 bases for J; bases not matched to a gene: 8. CDR3 amino acids: CASSPRTGGGYGYTF. CDR3 DNA sequence: TGTGCCAGCAGCCCAAGGACAGGGGGAGGGTATGGCTACACCTTC.

This clone was seen only once. V usage is TRBV2 and J usage is TRBJ1-2; D might be TRBD1 (5 bases). Trimming removed 3 bases from V and 8 bases from J, with 13 bases in between. The germline V gene encodes CDR1 SNHLY and CDR2 FYNNEI. The length of the CDR3 is 13 residues. CDR3: CASSEGTGRGYTF. For the CDR3, the DNA is TGTGCCAGCAGTGAGGGGACCGGGAGGGGCTACACCTTC.

The rearrangement joins TRBV9 to TRBJ2-6, with D possibly being TRBD1 (5 bases). Germline-derived CDR1 and CDR2 are SGDLS and YYNGEE. The CDR3 has 14 residues. V lost 7 bases and J lost 2, with 10 bases in between. CDR3 sequence reads: CASGKGPGANVLTF. The DNA of the CDR3 is TGTGCCAGCGGGAAGGGGCCTGGGGCCAACGTCCTGACTTTC.

This sequence joins TRBV28 and TRBJ1-1; no clear D. V gave up 6 bases and J gave up 2 bases, with 4 bases separating them. The CDR3 has 11 amino acids. Germline CDR1 is MDHEN and CDR2 is SYDVKM. This CDR3 is CASRTNTEAFF. DNA for the CDR3: TGTGCCAGCAGGACAAACACTGAAGCTTTCTTT.

The V and J genes are TRBV6-1 and TRBJ1-2; D not certain. Germline V gene data show CDR1 as MNHNS and CDR2 as SASEGT. V shed 4 bases and J shed 11 bases, with 20 bases lying between them. The length of the CDR3 is 14 residues. The CDR3 DNA sequence: TGTGCCAGCAGTGCTGCGGCTTTGCGGGGTGAATACACCTTC. The encoded protein is CASSAAALRGEYTF.

This clone is a singleton in its sample. V usage is TRBV2 and J usage is TRBJ2-1; maybe TRBD2 (5 bases). Germline CDR1 reads SNHLY; CDR2 reads FYNNEI. V was shortened by 7 bases and J by 1 base, with 11 bases between the two germline ends. The CDR3 extends over 14 amino acids. The CDR3 DNA follows: TGTGCCAGCACTCAGGAGGAGTCCTACAATGAGCAGTTCTTC. Protein product: CASTQEESYNEQFF.

The V call is TRBV19, the J call TRBJ1-4; 8 nucleotides match TRBD1. Germline-derived CDR1 and CDR2 are LNHDA and SQIVND (reference sequence). V was clipped by 3 bases and J by 8 bases; unmatched bases: 11. The CDR3 is 16 amino acids. CDR3 loop: CASSIRMTGVIEKLFF. CDR3 DNA: TGTGCCAGTAGTATTCGGATGACAGGGGTAATCGAAAAACTGTTTTTT.

V is TRBV7-8 and J is TRBJ1-1; D unclear. V was shortened by 4 bases and J by 0 bases, with 15 bases between the two germline ends. Looked up from germline, CDR1 is SGHVS and CDR2 is FQNEAQ. The CDR3 length is 16 residues. The chain's CDR3 is CASSSPRRSLNTEAFF. The DNA for the CDR3 is TGTGCCAGCAGCTCCCCCCGGAGGTCATTGAACACTGAAGCTTTCTTT.

The V and J genes are TRBV9 and TRBJ2-7, with TRBD2 matching over 13 bases. The J segment lost 9 bases and the V segment lost 4 bases, leaving 4 bases of the junction unmatched. Germline V gene data show CDR1 as SGDLS and CDR2 as YYNGEE. This CDR3 has 13 residues. The CDR3 DNA reads as TGTGCCAGCAGCTCGACTAGCGGGAGGTGGCAGTACTTC. Translation: CASSSTSGRWQYF. The full variable domain, its missing parts supplied by reference TRBV9 and TRBJ2-7, is DSGVTQTPKHLITATGQRVTLRCSPRSGDLSVYWYQQSLDQGLQFLIQYYNGEERAKGNILERFSAQQFPDLHSELNLSSLELGDSALYFCASSSTSGRWQYFGPGTRLTVT.

The chain recombines TRBV11-2 with TRBJ1-1, with D perhaps TRBD1 (5 bases). CDR3 size: 18 residues. Looked up from germline, CDR1 is SGHAT and CDR2 is FQNNGV. Trimming shortened V by 1 base and J by 11 bases, and 29 bases separated the two germline ends. CDR3 sequence: CASSLGRWNGGWGSDAFF. The CDR3 bases are TGTGCCAGCAGCTTAGGTCGGTGGAACGGAGGGTGGGGGTCGGACGCTTTCTTT.

This CDR3 is CASSFFSGQRKTSGRTDTQYF. The CDR3 DNA reads as TGTGCCAGCAGCTTTTTTTCGGGACAGAGGAAGACTAGCGGACGCACAGATACGCAGTATTTT. The chain recombines TRBV28 with TRBJ2-3; the match to TRBD2 covers 9 bases. Trimming removed 6 bases from V and 1 base from J; junction bases left unmatched: 23. The CDR3 is 21 amino acids. The germline V gene has CDR1 MDHEN and CDR2 SYDVKM.

The V and J genes are TRBV29-1 and TRBJ1-1; D gene unclear. CDR3 length: 12 residues. Trimming shortened V by 2 bases and J by 5 bases, and 9 bases separated the two germline ends. Germline loops: CDR1 SQVTM, CDR2 ANQGSEA. This CDR3 is CSVELVETEAFF. CDR3 nucleotide sequence: TGCAGCGTTGAATTAGTCGAGACTGAAGCTTTCTTT.

The chain employs TRBV11-3 and TRBJ2-3, with 9 bases fitting TRBD2. After removal of 6 bases from V and 5 bases from J, the junction contained 9 bases not matched to a gene. From germline, CDR1 is SGHNT and CDR2 YENEEA. The CDR3 length is 15 residues. The CDR3 nucleotides are TGTGCCAGCAGTATAGCGGGAGAAGGTAGAGATACGCAGTATTTT. It codes for CASSIAGEGRDTQYF.

The rearrangement joins TRBV5-1 to TRBJ1-5; the D gene is possibly TRBD1 (6 bases). V lost 4 bases and J 4 bases, leaving 15 bases between the germline ends. The CDR3 extends over 15 amino acids. Germline CDR1 SGHRS, CDR2 YFSETQ. The CDR3 sequence is CASSPGTTGNQPQHF. In DNA, the CDR3 is TGCGCCAGCAGCCCCGGGACAACGGGGAATCAGCCCCAGCATTTT.

The gene calls are TRBV6-1 and TRBJ1-4; the D is unclear. V was cut by 1 base and J by 7 bases, with 7 bases left in between. CDR1 is MNHNS, CDR2 SASEGT, per germline. The CDR3 consists of 13 residues. This chain's CDR3 is CASSEVEGEKLFF. The CDR3 nucleotides read TGTGCCAGCAGTGAAGTTGAGGGTGAAAAACTGTTTTTT.

The rearrangement joins TRBV5-1 to TRBJ2-5; tentatively, D is TRBD2 (6 bases). Germline CDR1 SGHRS, CDR2 YFSETQ. Trimming took off 0 bases at V and 4 bases at J, with 13 bases between the two ends. CDR3 size: 15 residues. The CDR3 region has the DNA TGCGCCAGCAGCTTGGTGGGAGGAGGGGCAGAGACCCAGTACTTC. It encodes CASSLVGGGAETQYF. Variable domain in full (rest from reference TRBV5-1 and TRBJ2-5): KAGVTQTPRYLIKTRGQQVTLSCSPISGHRSVSWYQQTPGQGLQFLFEYFSETQRNKGNFPGRFSGRQFSNSRSEMNVSTLELGDSALYLCASSLVGGGAETQYFGPGTRLLVL.

This rearrangement joins TRBV7-9 to TRBJ1-5; D is undetermined. CDR1 and CDR2 from the germline V gene are SEHNR and FQNEAQ (reference sequence). The CDR3 covers 12 residues. V was pared by 5 bases and J by 8 bases, with 10 bases between. The CDR3 DNA follows: TGTGCCAGCAGCCCCCTTGACAAGCCCCAGCATTTT. It yields the protein CASSPLDKPQHF.

J is TRBJ1-2 and V is TRBV19; 8 bases map to TRBD1. The CDR3 loop spans 15 amino acids. The ends lost 3 bases at V and 4 bases at J; junction bases unmatched: 7. Germline assignment: CDR1 LNHDA and CDR2 SQIVND (reference sequence). CDR3: CASSIPGQGIYGYTF. The CDR3 bases are TGTGCCAGTAGTATCCCTGGACAGGGAATCTATGGCTACACCTTC.

The chain is built from TRBV6-5 and TRBJ2-7; tentative D call: TRBD1 (5 bases). The germline V and J ends were trimmed by 10 bases and 2 bases, with 9 bases remaining between them. The CDR3 loop spans 11 amino acids. Germline CDR1 reads MNHEY; CDR2 reads SVGAGI. In DNA form, the CDR3 reads TGTGCCACACGGACAACCTACGAGCAGTACTTC. It yields the protein CATRTTYEQYF.

The V call is TRBV19, the J call TRBJ1-2; a possible D gene is TRBD1 (6 bases). Germline lookup yields CDR1 LNHDA and CDR2 SQIVND (reference sequence). The ends were cut back, 5 bases at V and 5 bases at J, with 12 bases in the middle. The CDR3 extends over 13 amino acids. In DNA, the CDR3 is TGTGCCAGTAGTTTAGGGACACCATATGGCTACACCTTC. Translated, it gives CASSLGTPYGYTF.

V usage is TRBV5-1 and J usage is TRBJ1-4; no clear D gene. Deletions cut 4 bases from V and 0 bases from J, with 13 bases between. Germline V CDR1 and CDR2: SGHRS, YFSETQ. The CDR3 spans 16 residues. The CDR3 nucleotides read TGCGCCAGCAGCAAAGGTGGAACTACAACTAATGAAAAACTGTTTTTT. Protein sequence: CASSKGGTTTNEKLFF. The full variable domain, rest sourced from reference TRBV5-1 and TRBJ1-4, is KAGVTQTPRYLIKTRGQQVTLSCSPISGHRSVSWYQQTPGQGLQFLFEYFSETQRNKGNFPGRFSGRQFSNSRSEMNVSTLELGDSALYLCASSKGGTTTNEKLFFGSGTQLSVL.

This rearrangement joins TRBV5-1 to TRBJ2-7; tentative D call: TRBD1 (7 bases). In germline, CDR1 is SGHRS, CDR2 YFSETQ. This CDR3 contains 13 residues. The ends were cut back, 4 bases at V and 3 bases at J, with 11 bases in the middle. The DNA for the CDR3 is TGCGCCAGCAGCGGAGGGACAGTCTACGAGCAGTACTTC. This encodes CASSGGTVYEQYF.